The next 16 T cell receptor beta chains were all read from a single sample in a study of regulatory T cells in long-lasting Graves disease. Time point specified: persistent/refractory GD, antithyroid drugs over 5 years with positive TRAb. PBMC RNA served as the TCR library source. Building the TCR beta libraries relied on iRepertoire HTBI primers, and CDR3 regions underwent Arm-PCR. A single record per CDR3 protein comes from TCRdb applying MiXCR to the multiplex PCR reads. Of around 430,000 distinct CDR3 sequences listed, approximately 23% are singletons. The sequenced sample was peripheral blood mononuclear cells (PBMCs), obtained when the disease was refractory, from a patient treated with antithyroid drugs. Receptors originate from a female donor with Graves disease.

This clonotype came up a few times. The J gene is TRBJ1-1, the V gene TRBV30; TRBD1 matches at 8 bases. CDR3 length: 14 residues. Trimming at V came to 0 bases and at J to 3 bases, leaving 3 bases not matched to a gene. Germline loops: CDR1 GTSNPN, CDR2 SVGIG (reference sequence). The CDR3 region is CAWSVTGGDTEAFF. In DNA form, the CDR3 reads TGTGCCTGGAGTGTAACAGGGGGAGACACTGAAGCTTTCTTT.

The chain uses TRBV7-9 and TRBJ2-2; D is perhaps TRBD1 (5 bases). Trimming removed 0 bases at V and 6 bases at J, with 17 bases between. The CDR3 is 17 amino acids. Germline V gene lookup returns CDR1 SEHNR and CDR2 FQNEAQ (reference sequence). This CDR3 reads CASSLASPRRVSGELFF. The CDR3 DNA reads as TGTGCCAGCAGCTTAGCAAGCCCCCGCAGGGTCTCCGGGGAGCTGTTTTTT.

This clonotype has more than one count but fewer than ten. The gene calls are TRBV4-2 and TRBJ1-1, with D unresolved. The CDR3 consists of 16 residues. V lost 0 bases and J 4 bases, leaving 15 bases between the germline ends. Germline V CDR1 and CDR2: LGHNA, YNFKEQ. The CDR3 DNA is TGTGCCAGCAGCCAAGAGGGAGGATTCGCAGGCACTGAAGCTTTCTTT. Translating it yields CASSQEGGFAGTEAFF.

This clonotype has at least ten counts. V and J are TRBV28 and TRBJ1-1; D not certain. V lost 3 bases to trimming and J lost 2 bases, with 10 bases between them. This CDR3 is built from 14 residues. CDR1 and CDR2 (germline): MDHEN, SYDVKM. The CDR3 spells CASSFVKTNTEAFF. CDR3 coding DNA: TGTGCCAGCAGTTTTGTGAAGACAAACACTGAAGCTTTCTTT. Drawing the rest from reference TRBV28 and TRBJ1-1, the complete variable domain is DVKVTQSSRYLVKRTGEKVFLECVQDMDHENMFWYRQDPGLGLRLIYFSYDVKMKEKGDIPEGYSVSREKKERFSLILESASTNQTSMYLCASSFVKTNTEAFFGQGTRLTVV.

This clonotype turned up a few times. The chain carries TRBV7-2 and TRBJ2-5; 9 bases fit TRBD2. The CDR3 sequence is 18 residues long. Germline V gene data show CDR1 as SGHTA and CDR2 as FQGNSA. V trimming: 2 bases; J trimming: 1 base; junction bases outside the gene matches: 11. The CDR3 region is CASSLQPQGGGGQETQYF. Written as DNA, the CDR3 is TGTGCCAGCAGCTTACAACCTCAGGGCGGGGGGGGCCAAGAGACCCAGTACTTC.

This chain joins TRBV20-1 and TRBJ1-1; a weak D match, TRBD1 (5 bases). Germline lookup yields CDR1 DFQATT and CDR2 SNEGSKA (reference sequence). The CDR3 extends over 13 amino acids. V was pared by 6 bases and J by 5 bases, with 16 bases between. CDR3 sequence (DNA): TGCAGTGCAGAAGCGGCTGGGGGGACTGAAGCTTTCTTT. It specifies CSAEAAGGTEAFF.

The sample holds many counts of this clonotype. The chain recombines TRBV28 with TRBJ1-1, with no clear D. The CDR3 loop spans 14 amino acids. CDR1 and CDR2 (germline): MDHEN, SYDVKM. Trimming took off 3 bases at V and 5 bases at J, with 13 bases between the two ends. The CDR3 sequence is CASSLEGMRTEAFF. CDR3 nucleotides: TGTGCCAGCAGTTTGGAGGGAATGCGGACTGAAGCTTTCTTT.

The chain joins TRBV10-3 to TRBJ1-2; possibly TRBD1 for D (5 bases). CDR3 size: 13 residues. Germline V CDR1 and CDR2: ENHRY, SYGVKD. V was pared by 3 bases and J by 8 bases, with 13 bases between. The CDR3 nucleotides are TGTGCCATCAGTGACTGGGGGGAAGGCGGCTACACCTTC. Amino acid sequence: CAISDWGEGGYTF.

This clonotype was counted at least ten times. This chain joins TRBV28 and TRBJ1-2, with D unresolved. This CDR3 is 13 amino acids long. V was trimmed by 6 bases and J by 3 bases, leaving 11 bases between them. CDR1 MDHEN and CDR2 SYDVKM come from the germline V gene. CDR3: CASREDVHYGYTF. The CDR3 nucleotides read TGTGCCAGCAGAGAGGACGTTCACTATGGCTACACCTTC.

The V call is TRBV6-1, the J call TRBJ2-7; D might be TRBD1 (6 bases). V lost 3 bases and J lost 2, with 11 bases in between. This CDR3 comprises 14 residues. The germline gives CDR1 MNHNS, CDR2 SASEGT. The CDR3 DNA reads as TGTGCCAGCAGTGACGGGACACTTCCCTACGAGCAGTACTTC. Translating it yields CASSDGTLPYEQYF.

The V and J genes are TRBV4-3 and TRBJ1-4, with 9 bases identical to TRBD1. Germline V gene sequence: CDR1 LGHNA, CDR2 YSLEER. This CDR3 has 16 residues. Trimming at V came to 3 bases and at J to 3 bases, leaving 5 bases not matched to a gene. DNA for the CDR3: TGCGCCAGCAGCCAGGCGGGACAGGGTCCTAATGAAAAACTGTTTTTT. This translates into CASSQAGQGPNEKLFF.

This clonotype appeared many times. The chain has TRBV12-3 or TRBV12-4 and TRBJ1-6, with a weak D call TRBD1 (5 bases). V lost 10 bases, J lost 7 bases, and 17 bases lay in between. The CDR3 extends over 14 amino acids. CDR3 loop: CATARDGGNSPLHF. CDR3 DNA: TGTGCCACCGCCCGGGATGGGGGGAATTCACCCCTCCACTTT.

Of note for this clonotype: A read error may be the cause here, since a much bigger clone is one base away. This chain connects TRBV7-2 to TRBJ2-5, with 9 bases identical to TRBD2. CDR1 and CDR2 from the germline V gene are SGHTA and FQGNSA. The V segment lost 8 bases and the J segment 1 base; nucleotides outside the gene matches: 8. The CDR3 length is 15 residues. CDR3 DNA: TGTGCCAGCGCCCTCACTAGCGGGTTCCAAGAGACCCAGTACTTC. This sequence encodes CASALTSGFQETQYF.

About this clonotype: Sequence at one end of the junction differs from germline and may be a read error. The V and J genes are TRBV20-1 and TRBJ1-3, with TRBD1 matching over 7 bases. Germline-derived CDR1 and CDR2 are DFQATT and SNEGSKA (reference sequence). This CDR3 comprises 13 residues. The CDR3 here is CSASTGSGNTMYF. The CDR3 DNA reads TGCAGTGCTTCGACAGGGTCCGGAAACACCATGTATTTT.

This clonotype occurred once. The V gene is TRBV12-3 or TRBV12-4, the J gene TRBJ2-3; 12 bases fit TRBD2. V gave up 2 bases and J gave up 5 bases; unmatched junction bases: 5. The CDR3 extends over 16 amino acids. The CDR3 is CASSLTLAGGKDTQYF. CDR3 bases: TGTGCCAGCAGTTTAACCCTAGCGGGGGGGAAAGATACGCAGTATTTT.

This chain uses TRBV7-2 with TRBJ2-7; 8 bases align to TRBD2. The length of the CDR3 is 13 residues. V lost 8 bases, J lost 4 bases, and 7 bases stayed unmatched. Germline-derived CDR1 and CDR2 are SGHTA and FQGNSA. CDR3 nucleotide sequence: TGTGCCAGCGCAATCGGGGGGGCATACGAGCAGTACTTC. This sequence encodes CASAIGGAYEQYF.